This T cell receptor beta chain was obtained from a study of cytomegalovirus exposure and HLA in healthy donors. A multiplex PCR was run with 60 Vbeta primers and 13 Jbeta primers. Libraries were prepared by immunoSEQ multiplex PCR; TCRdb keeps only in-frame clonotypes and omits some of them. Among 90,000 to 150,000 clones listed, 77% were seen once. Deletions cut 3 bases from V and 5 bases from J, with 13 bases between. The germline V gene encodes CDR1 MNHEY and CDR2 SMNVEV (reference sequence). CDR3 length equals 15 residues. Sequencing used PBMCs. This chain links TRBV27 with TRBJ2-2; no clear D gene. This receptor was obtained from a man younger than 30 in good health and CMV-seropositive. The DNA for the CDR3 is TGTGCCAGCAGTTTTCGGCTCCCGAGGACCGGGGAGCTGTTTTTT. Translated, it gives CASSFRLPRTGELFF.